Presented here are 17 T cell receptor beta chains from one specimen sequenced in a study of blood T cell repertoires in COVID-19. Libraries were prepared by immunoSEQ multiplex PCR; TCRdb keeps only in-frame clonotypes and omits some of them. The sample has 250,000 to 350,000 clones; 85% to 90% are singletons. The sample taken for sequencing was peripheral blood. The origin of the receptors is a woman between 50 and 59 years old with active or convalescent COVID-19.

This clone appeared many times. The CDR3 sequence is CASSQDLSGSGGYEQYF. For the CDR3, the DNA is TGCGCCAGCAGCCAAGACCTTAGCGGGAGTGGCGGCTACGAGCAGTACTTC. The chain combines TRBV4-1 with TRBJ2-7; TRBD2 aligns across 9 bases. The CDR3 sequence is 17 residues long. V lost 0 bases and J lost 3; bases outside the gene matches: 9. CDR1 is MGHRA, CDR2 YSYEKL, per germline.

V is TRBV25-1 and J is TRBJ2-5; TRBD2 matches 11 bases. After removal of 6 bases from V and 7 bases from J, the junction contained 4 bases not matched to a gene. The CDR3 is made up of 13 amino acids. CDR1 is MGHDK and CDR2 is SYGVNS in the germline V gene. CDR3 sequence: CASSLAGGPTQYF. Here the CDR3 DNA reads TGTGCCAGCAGCTTAGCGGGGGGGCCGACCCAGTACTTC. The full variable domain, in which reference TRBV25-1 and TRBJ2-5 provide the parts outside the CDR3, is EADIYQTPRYLVIGTGKKITLECSQTMGHDKMYWYQQDPGMELHLIHYSYGVNSTEKGDLSSESTVSRIRTEHFPLTLESARPSHTSQYLCASSLAGGPTQYFGPGTRLLVL.

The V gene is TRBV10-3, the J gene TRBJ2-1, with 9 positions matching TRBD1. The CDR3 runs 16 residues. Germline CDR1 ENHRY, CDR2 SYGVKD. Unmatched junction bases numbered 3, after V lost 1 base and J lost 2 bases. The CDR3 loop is CAISEWGQGPYNEQFF. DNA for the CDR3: TGTGCCATCAGTGAGTGGGGACAGGGTCCCTACAATGAGCAGTTCTTC.

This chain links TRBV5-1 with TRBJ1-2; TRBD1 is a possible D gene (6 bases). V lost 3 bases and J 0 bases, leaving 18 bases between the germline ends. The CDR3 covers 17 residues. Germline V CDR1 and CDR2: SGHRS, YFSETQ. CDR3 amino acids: CASSSGQGQKANYGYTF. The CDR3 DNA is TGCGCCAGCAGCTCTGGCCAGGGACAAAAAGCTAACTATGGCTACACCTTC.

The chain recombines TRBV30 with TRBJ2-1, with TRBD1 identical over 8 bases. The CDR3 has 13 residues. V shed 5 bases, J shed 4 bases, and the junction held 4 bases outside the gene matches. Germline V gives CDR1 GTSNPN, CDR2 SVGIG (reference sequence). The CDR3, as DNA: TGTGCCTGGGGACAGGGAAAATACAATGAGCAGTTCTTC. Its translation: CAWGQGKYNEQFF.

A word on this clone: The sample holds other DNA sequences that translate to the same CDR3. This CDR3 reads CASSRDRDQPQHF. CDR3 coding DNA: TGTGCCAGTAGCCGGGACAGAGATCAGCCCCAGCATTTT. V gene TRBV19 combines with J gene TRBJ1-5, with TRBD1 matching 7 bases. Trimming at V came to 6 bases and at J to 5 bases, leaving 4 bases not matched to a gene. The germline V gene encodes CDR1 LNHDA and CDR2 SQIVND (reference sequence). The CDR3 loop spans 13 amino acids.

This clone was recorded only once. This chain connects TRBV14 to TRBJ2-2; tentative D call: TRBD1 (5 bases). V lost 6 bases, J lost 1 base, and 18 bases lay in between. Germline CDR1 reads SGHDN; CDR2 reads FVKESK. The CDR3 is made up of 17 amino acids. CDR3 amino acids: CASSQRKTTGNTGELFF. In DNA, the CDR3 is TGTGCCAGCAGTCAACGAAAGACAACAGGGAACACCGGGGAGCTGTTTTTT.

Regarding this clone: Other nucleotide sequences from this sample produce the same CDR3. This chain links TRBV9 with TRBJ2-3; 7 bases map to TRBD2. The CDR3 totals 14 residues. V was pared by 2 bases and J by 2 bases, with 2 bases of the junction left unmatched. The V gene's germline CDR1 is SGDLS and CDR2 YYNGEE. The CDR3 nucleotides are TGTGCCAGCAGCGTCGGGGGGTTCACAGATACGCAGTATTTT. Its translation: CASSVGGFTDTQYF.

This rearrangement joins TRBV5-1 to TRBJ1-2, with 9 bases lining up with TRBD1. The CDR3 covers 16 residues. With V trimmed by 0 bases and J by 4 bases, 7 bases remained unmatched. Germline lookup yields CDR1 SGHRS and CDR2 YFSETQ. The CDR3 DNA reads TGCGCCAGCAGCTTGGGAGGGACAGGGCCCCTCTATGGCTACACCTTC. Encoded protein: CASSLGGTGPLYGYTF.

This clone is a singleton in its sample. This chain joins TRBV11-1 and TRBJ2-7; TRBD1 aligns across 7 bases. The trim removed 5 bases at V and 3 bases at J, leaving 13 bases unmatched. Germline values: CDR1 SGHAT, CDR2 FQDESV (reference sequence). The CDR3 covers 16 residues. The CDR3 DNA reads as TGTGCCAGCAGCGCCGCTAAGGACAGGTTATTCTACGAGCAGTACTTC. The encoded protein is CASSAAKDRLFYEQYF.

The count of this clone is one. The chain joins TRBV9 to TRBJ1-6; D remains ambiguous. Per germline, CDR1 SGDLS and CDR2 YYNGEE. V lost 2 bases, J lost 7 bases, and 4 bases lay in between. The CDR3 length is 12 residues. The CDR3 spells CASSVSNSPLHF. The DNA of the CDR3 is TGTGCCAGCAGCGTTTCGAATTCACCCCTCCACTTT.

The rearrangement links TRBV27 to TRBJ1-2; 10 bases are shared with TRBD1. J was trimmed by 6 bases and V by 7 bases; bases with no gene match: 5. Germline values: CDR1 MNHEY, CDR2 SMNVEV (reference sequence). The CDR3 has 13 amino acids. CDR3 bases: TGTGCCAGCACCCGACAGGGGGCGCATGGCTACACCTTC. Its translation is CASTRQGAHGYTF.

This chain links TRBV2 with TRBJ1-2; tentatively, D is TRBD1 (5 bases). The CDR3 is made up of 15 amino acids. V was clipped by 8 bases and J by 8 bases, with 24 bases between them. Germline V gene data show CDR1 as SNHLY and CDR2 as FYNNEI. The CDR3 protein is CASAKGAIEETGYTF. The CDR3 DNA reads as TGTGCCAGCGCAAAAGGGGCGATAGAAGAGACGGGCTACACCTTC.

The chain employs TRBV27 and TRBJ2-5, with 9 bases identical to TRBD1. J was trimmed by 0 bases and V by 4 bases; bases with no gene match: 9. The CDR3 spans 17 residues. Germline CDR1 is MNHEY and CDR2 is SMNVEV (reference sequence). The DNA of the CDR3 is TGTGCCAGCAGTTCACCGGGACAGGGCACGTACCAAGAGACCCAGTACTTC. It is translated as CASSSPGQGTYQETQYF.

CDR3 nucleotides: TGTGCCAGCGCCGCGGGGAGGGAAAAACTGTTTTTT. Amino acids: CASAAGREKLFF. This chain uses TRBV3-1 (or the pseudogene TRBV3-2) with TRBJ1-4; D is unresolved. The CDR3 has 12 amino acids. V was trimmed by 8 bases and J by 8 bases, leaving 12 bases between them. Per the germline V gene, CDR1 is LGHDT and CDR2 is YNNKEL (reference sequence).

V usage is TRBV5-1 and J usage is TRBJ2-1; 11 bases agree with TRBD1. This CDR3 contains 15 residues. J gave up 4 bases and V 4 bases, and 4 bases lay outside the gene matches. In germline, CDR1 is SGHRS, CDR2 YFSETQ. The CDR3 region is CASSRGQGAYNEQFF. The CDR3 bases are TGCGCCAGCAGCCGAGGACAGGGGGCTTACAATGAGCAGTTCTTC.

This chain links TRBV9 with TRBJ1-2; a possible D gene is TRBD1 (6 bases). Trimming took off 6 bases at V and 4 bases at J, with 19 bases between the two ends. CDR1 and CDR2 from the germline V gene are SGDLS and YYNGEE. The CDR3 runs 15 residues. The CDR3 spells CASTPTGGRSYGYTF. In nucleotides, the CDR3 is TGTGCCAGCACCCCCACCGGGGGGCGCAGCTATGGCTACACCTTC.